A single sample is the source of the 30 T cell receptor beta chains below, sequenced in a study of tumor-infiltrating lymphocytes in primary liver carcinoma. The authors took blood RNA from unsorted whole blood and also extracted germline DNA. With a constant-region primer, TCR beta cDNA was made from approximately 510 ng of total RNA. Investigators got TCR beta libraries out of three nested multiplex PCR rounds, done with slightly modified ARM-PCR. Researchers ran the first two PCR rounds for roughly 10 cycles each with TRBV1-TRBV30 forward primers and a C-beta reverse primer. From the multiplex PCR reads, TCRdb called clonotypes with MiXCR, one entry per CDR3 protein. The sample consists of fewer than 350,000 distinct CDR3 sequences, around 60% of them appearing once. Sequencing was done on a sample of peripheral blood. The receptors were sampled from a man between 35 and 55 years old with primary liver carcinoma and hepatitis B virus infection.

In the case of this clonotype: The junction and the germline gene differ at one end; a read error may be behind it. This chain connects TRBV11-1 to TRBJ2-1, with TRBD2 matching 8 bases. CDR1 SGHAT and CDR2 FQDESV come from the germline V gene (reference sequence). This CDR3 has 16 amino acids. CDR3 bases: TGTGCCAGCAGCTTAGTTGCCAGCGGGAGTGTGGATGATCAGTTCTTC. This sequence encodes CASSLVASGSVDDQFF.

As to this clonotype: A much more abundant neighbour one base away suggests this may be a read error. V usage is TRBV6-6 and J usage is TRBJ1-5, with D unresolved. The end of the DNA is better explained by TRBJ2-3, so the J call may be wrong. This CDR3 has 13 residues. Germline V CDR1 and CDR2: MNHNY, SVGAGI (reference sequence). The DNA of the CDR3 is TGTGCCAGCAGTTACCTCAGCGACCAGCCCCAGTATTTT. Amino acids: CASSYLSDQPQYF.

The sample holds many counts of this clonotype. The chain uses TRBV10-2 and TRBJ2-1; TRBD2 aligns across 10 bases. The germline CDR1 and CDR2 sequences are WSHSY and SAAADI. The J segment lost 7 bases and the V segment lost 4 bases, leaving 7 bases of the junction unmatched. The CDR3 covers 15 residues. DNA of the CDR3: TGCGCCAGCAGTGGTAGCGGGAGGCTGGGAAATGAGCAGTTCTTC. Translating gives CASSGSGRLGNEQFF.

This clonotype was found many times. The chain combines TRBV12-3 or TRBV12-4 with TRBJ2-6; TRBD1 matches at 8 bases. V dropped 4 bases and J dropped 1; count of bases not matched to a gene: 6. This CDR3 is built from 17 residues. The DNA for the CDR3 is TGTGCCAGCAGTTCCACTCACAGGGGGTCTGGGGCCAACGTCCTGACTTTC. Translating it yields CASSSTHRGSGANVLTF.

Concerning this clonotype itself: Its ends do not fully match the called genes, so a read error is possible. The gene calls are TRBV4-3 and TRBJ2-3; TRBD2 is a possible D gene (6 bases). This CDR3 region has 16 residues. Germline V gives CDR1 LGHNA, CDR2 YSLEER. The CDR3 coding sequence is TGCGCCAGCGGCCCCCAAGCGGGCGCGACATATTATACGCAGTGTTTT. It encodes CASGPQAGATYYTQCF.

Concerning this clonotype: This sequence may be a read error, since a much larger clone differs from it by one base. The chain carries TRBV6-6 and TRBJ2-3; 7 nucleotides match TRBD2. The trim removed 2 bases at V and 5 bases at J, leaving 10 bases unmatched. CDR3 length: 16 residues. Per germline, CDR1 MNHNY and CDR2 SVGAGI (reference sequence). The CDR3 DNA sequence: TGTGCCAGCAGTTACCAAACGGGAGGCGGGAAAGATACGCAGTATTTT. This translates into CASSYQTGGGKDTQYF.

Note on this clonotype: A read error is possible here, since a much larger clone lies one base away. The genes are TRBV29-1 and TRBJ2-6; D unresolved. Germline V gives CDR1 SQVTM, CDR2 ANQGSEA. The CDR3 runs to 14 residues. CDR3 sequence (DNA): TGCAGCATTGAAGGCAGCTCTGGGGCCAACGTCCTGACTTTC. It translates to CSIEGSSGANVLTF.

This rearrangement joins TRBV5-4 to TRBJ1-3, with D perhaps matching TRBD1 (6 bases). The CDR3 extends over 14 amino acids. V was shortened by 2 bases and J by 1 base, with 7 bases between the two germline ends. CDR1 is SGHNT, CDR2 YYREEE, per germline (reference sequence). In DNA, the CDR3 is TGTGCCAGCAGCTTAACAGGGTCTGGAAACACCATATATTTT. This encodes CASSLTGSGNTIYF.

As for this clonotype: The junction shows a germline mismatch at one end, possibly a read error. The chain couples TRBV7-8 to TRBJ1-5; D might be TRBD1 (5 bases). This CDR3 has 16 residues. Looked up from germline, CDR1 is SGHVS and CDR2 is FQNEAQ. Here the CDR3 reads CASSLTRGGSDRPQHF. The CDR3 nucleotides are TGTGCCAGTAGCTTAACTCGGGGCGGGAGTGATCGGCCCCAGCATTTT.

Here the CDR3 DNA reads TGTGCCAGCAGCTTAGGGGGACTAGCGTACACGTCAGATACGCAGTATTTT. Translation gives CASSLGGLAYTSDTQYF. The chain joins TRBV11-2 to TRBJ2-3; 10 nucleotides align to TRBD2. Germline CDR1 SGHAT, CDR2 FQNNGV. There are 17 residues in the CDR3. V trimming: 1 base; J trimming: 4 bases; junction bases outside the gene matches: 8.

The V and J genes are TRBV5-1 and TRBJ1-4; tentatively, D is TRBD1 (5 bases). Germline lookup yields CDR1 SGHRS and CDR2 YFSETQ. V was trimmed by 3 bases and J by 8 bases, leaving 14 bases between them. The CDR3 has 14 amino acids. CDR3 sequence: CASSSGAWEEKLFF. CDR3 bases: TGCGCCAGCAGCTCTGGGGCCTGGGAGGAAAAACTGTTTTTT.

In DNA, the CDR3 is TGTGCCAGCAGAACCGACCGCTCGAACACCGGGGAGCTGTTTTTT. This gives the protein CASRTDRSNTGELFF. The V and J genes are TRBV12-3 or TRBV12-4 and TRBJ2-2; D gene unclear. The CDR3 is 15 residues long. The ends were cut back, 6 bases at V and 0 bases at J, with 11 bases in the middle.

This clonotype was recorded many times. The gene calls are TRBV6-5 and TRBJ2-1; no firm D call. V was clipped by 6 bases and J by 4 bases, with 4 bases between them. Germline lookup yields CDR1 MNHEY and CDR2 SVGAGI. The CDR3 runs to 11 residues. The CDR3 nucleotides read TGTGCCAGCAGCCGTTACAATGAGCAGTTCTTC. Translated: CASSRYNEQFF.

This clonotype was counted a few times. V is TRBV28 and J is TRBJ1-5; D is ambiguous. The germline gives CDR1 MDHEN, CDR2 SYDVKM. V was trimmed by 6 bases and J by 3 bases, leaving 12 bases between them. CDR3 length: 14 amino acids. CDR3 sequence reads: CASSPEVINQPQHF. In DNA, the CDR3 is TGTGCCAGCAGCCCCGAGGTGATCAATCAGCCCCAGCATTTT. Supplemented by reference TRBV28 and TRBJ1-5, the full variable domain reads DVKVTQSSRYLVKRTGEKVFLECVQDMDHENMFWYRQDPGLGLRLIYFSYDVKMKEKGDIPEGYSVSREKKERFSLILESASTNQTSMYLCASSPEVINQPQHFGDGTRLSIL.

This clonotype has ten or more counts. In DNA form, the CDR3 reads TGTGCCAGCAGCCAAGAGGCGCGGAACAGGGTCTCCGAGCAGTACTTC. This gives the protein CASSQEARNRVSEQYF. The chain recombines TRBV4-2 with TRBJ2-7, with D possibly being TRBD1 (6 bases). V was clipped by 0 bases and J by 6 bases, with 18 bases between them. CDR3 length: 16 residues. Germline CDR1 reads LGHNA; CDR2 reads YNFKEQ.

As for this clonotype: This likely comes from a read error, as the CDR3 has no conserved phenylalanine or tryptophan at its end. The chain recombines TRBV11-2 with TRBJ2-5; perhaps D is TRBD1 or TRBD2 (6 bases each). V was trimmed by 2 bases and J by 7 bases, leaving 17 bases between them. The CDR3 length is 15 residues. Germline CDR1 SGHAT, CDR2 FQNNGV. The CDR3 sequence is CASSLIWGAKGTQYL. CDR3 sequence (DNA): TGTGCCAGCAGCTTAATCTGGGGGGCAAAAGGGACCCAGTACCTC.

This clonotype turned up a few times. An end of the junction does not agree with germline; a read error may underlie this. The chain couples TRBV4-3 to TRBJ2-1, with D maybe TRBD2 (6 bases). This CDR3 is 17 amino acids long. Per germline, CDR1 LGHNA and CDR2 YSLEER. The CDR3 nucleotides are TGCGCCAGCAGCCAAGATGTCGCCGGGAGTTACTACAATGAGCAGTTGTTC. As protein: CASSQDVAGSYYNEQLF.

The chain joins TRBV10-3 to TRBJ1-3; no firm D call. The CDR3 consists of 11 residues. V lost 10 bases and J 4 bases, leaving 8 bases between the germline ends. Germline V CDR1 and CDR2: ENHRY, SYGVKD. The CDR3 DNA reads as TGTGCCACCAGCGGGGGAAACACCATATATTTT. It codes for CATSGGNTIYF.

A word on this clonotype: This may arise from a read error, as a much more abundant clone is one base away. The CDR3 end shows no conserved phenylalanine or tryptophan, and so a read error is likely. V is TRBV12-3 or TRBV12-4 and J is TRBJ2-1; 16 bases align to TRBD2. J lost 12 bases, V lost 3 bases, and 8 bases had no gene match. CDR3 length equals 16 residues. The CDR3 coding sequence is TGTGCCAGCAGTTTCGAGGGACTAGCGGGAGGGCCATGGCAGTTCTCC. It is translated as CASSFEGLAGGPWQFS.

Ten or more counts support this clonotype. The genes are TRBV29-1 and TRBJ2-7; D is unclear. The CDR3 sequence is 17 residues long. Germline values: CDR1 SQVTM, CDR2 ANQGSEA. V lost 1 base and J lost 9, with 28 bases in between. As DNA, the CDR3 is TGCAGCGTTGAAGCGCTCTCAGCGAGCTCCCTCAAGATGGGGCAGTACTTC. Its translation is CSVEALSASSLKMGQYF.

With respect to this clonotype: A much larger clone is a single base away; this may be a read error. The chain has TRBV5-4 and TRBJ1-1; 8 bases fit TRBD1. Per the germline V gene, CDR1 is SGHNT and CDR2 is YYREEE (reference sequence). The CDR3 has 13 amino acids. CDR3 region: CASSGGQVTEGFF. The CDR3 DNA reads as TGTGCCAGCAGCGGGGGACAGGTTACTGAAGGTTTCTTT. The full variable domain, its missing parts supplied by reference TRBV5-4 and TRBJ1-1, is ETGVTQSPTHLIKTRGQQVTLRCSSQSGHNTVSWYQQALGQGPQFIFQYYREEENGRGNFPPRFSGLQFPNYSSELNVNALELDDSALYLCASSGGQVTEGFFGQGTRLTVV.

This clonotype was recorded many times. CDR3 sequence: CASSRQQDTEAFF. The CDR3 region has the DNA TGTGCCAGCAGCAGGCAGCAGGACACTGAAGCTTTCTTT. V is TRBV6-5 and J is TRBJ1-1; D is unresolved. The CDR3 runs 13 residues. V lost 6 bases, J lost 3 bases, and 11 bases lay in between. CDR1 and CDR2 from the germline V gene are MNHEY and SVGAGI.

This clonotype came up many times. The CDR3 spells CASSHNQGWYRVDEQFF. The CDR3 DNA reads TGTGCCAGCAGCCACAACCAGGGGTGGTACAGGGTAGATGAGCAGTTCTTC. V gene TRBV11-2 combines with J gene TRBJ2-1; TRBD1 is a possible D gene (6 bases). The CDR3 length is 17 residues. Trimming pared 5 bases from V and 8 bases from J, leaving 25 bases between. Germline V gene sequence: CDR1 SGHAT, CDR2 FQNNGV.

This clonotype turned up a few times. The chain employs TRBV11-2 and TRBJ2-7; 8 nucleotides match TRBD2. CDR1 is SGHAT, CDR2 FQNNGV, per germline. The V gene end was trimmed by 0 bases and the J gene end by 6 bases; junction bases not matched to a gene: 7. The CDR3 has 15 amino acids. The CDR3 spells CASSLDRGLVPEQYF. Written as DNA, the CDR3 is TGTGCCAGCAGCTTAGATAGGGGACTAGTTCCCGAGCAGTACTTC. Drawing the rest from reference TRBV11-2 and TRBJ2-7, the complete variable domain is EAGVAQSPRYKIIEKRQSVAFWCNPISGHATLYWYQQILGQGPKLLIQFQNNGVVDDSQLPKDRFSAERLKGVDSTLKIQPAKLEDSAVYLCASSLDRGLVPEQYFGPGTRLTVT.

As concerns this clonotype: With a much larger clone just one base away, this may be a read error. This sequence joins TRBV10-3 and TRBJ2-3, with unresolved D. CDR3 size: 12 residues. Trimming shortened V by 2 bases and J by 10 bases, and 10 bases separated the two germline ends. The germline gives CDR1 ENHRY, CDR2 SYGVKD. CDR3 in amino acids: CAISELPQAQYF. The CDR3 DNA reads as TGTGCCATCAGTGAGCTTCCTCAAGCGCAGTATTTT.

Turning to this clonotype: This may arise from a read error, as a much more abundant clone is one base away. The chain carries TRBV6-5 and TRBJ1-2, with 7 bases fitting TRBD1. The V gene's germline CDR1 is MNHEY and CDR2 SVGAGI. The CDR3 has 14 residues. CDR3 nucleotide sequence: TGTGCCAGCGGAATACAAGGGGGCAAGAATGGCTACAGCTTC. This codes for CASGIQGGKNGYSF.

Of note for this clonotype: A much larger clone lies one base from this, so it may be a read error. The rearrangement uses TRBV12-3 or TRBV12-4 and TRBJ1-1, with 8 bases matching TRBD1. Trimming at V came to 2 bases and at J to 4 bases, leaving 6 bases not matched to a gene. The CDR3 loop spans 15 amino acids. The CDR3 protein is CASSLIRGRLTEAFF. CDR3 nucleotides: TGTGCCAGCAGTTTAATCAGGGGGCGCCTCACTGAAGCTTTCTTT.

On this clonotype itself: The conserved phenylalanine or tryptophan is not found at the CDR3 terminus, so this likely reflects a read error. The chain links TRBV6-2 or TRBV6-3 to TRBJ2-1, with 8 bases that match TRBD2. Looked up from germline, CDR1 is MNHEY and CDR2 is SVGEGT. CDR3 length equals 14 residues. Trimming at V came to 5 bases and at J to 10 bases, leaving 10 bases not matched to a gene. The CDR3 nucleotides are TGTGCCAGCAGTACAAGAACTAGCGGTGAAGAGCAGTTCTTG. Residues: CASSTRTSGEEQFL.

The chain has TRBV6-1 and TRBJ2-7; TRBD2 matches 10 bases. CDR3 length equals 15 residues. The germline V gene encodes CDR1 MNHNS and CDR2 SASEGT. Trimming cost V 8 bases and J 1 base; bases outside gene matches: 8. The CDR3 coding sequence is TGTGCCAGCGGTGGGACTAGCGCCGGATCCTACGAGCAGTACTTC. Residues: CASGGTSAGSYEQYF.

About this clonotype itself: Compared with germline, one end of the junction differs, possibly owing to a read error. V gene TRBV5-6 combines with J gene TRBJ2-4, with a weak D call TRBD1 (6 bases). Germline V lookup: CDR1 SGHDT, CDR2 YYEEEE. There are 13 residues in the CDR3. The CDR3 loop is CAGSLYRDNNQYF. The CDR3 DNA is TGTGCCGGCAGCTTGTACAGGGATAACAATCAGTACTTC. The whole variable domain, filled in from reference TRBV5-6 and TRBJ2-4, reads DAGVTQSPTHLIKTRGQQVTLRCSPKSGHDTVSWYQQALGQGPQFIFQYYEEEERQRGNFPDRFSGHQFPNYSSELNVNALLLGDSALYLCAGSLYRDNNQYFGAGTRLSVL.